This T cell receptor beta chain was captured by sequencing in a study of blood T cell repertoires in COVID-19. Whole-study context: Some COVID-19 samples were acute and others convalescent; all came from the United States, Italy and Spain. The analysed material was cDNA or gDNA that came from T cells, B-cell-depleted T cells, or PBMCs.

CDR1 MNHNY and CDR2 SVGAGI come from the germline V gene (reference sequence). This CDR3 region has 13 residues. The V and J ends lost 0 bases and 8 bases respectively, with 7 bases between them. In the original analysis: By means of reference gene primer amplification, nucleated cell counts were estimated. This table comes from immunoSEQ multiplex PCR, and its TCRdb copy is limited to in-frame clones, with some not included. D and trimming were read from the DNA, whereas the V and J calls and clone size are those reported in that table. The sample contains 350,000 to 400,000 clones, 90% of which appear only once. This clone was found a few times.

Sequencing used peripheral blood. This chain connects TRBV6-6 to TRBJ1-4; D is uncertain. The receptor's source is a young man with active or convalescent COVID-19. CDR3 amino acids: CASSYSRGEKLFF. Written as DNA, the CDR3 is TGTGCCAGCAGTTACTCGAGAGGGGAAAAACTGTTTTTT.